This T cell receptor beta chain was obtained from a study of blood T cell repertoires in COVID-19 (TCRdb year 2020). Concerning the study at large: Samples covering the acute and convalescent phases of COVID-19 were provided by collaborators in the United States, Italy and Spain. The prospective study material was composed of cDNA or gDNA derived from T cells, B-cell-depleted T cells, or PBMCs. Subjects who had been exposed to COVID-19, were actively infected with it, or had recovered from it provided the deeply sampled blood TCRbeta repertoires that made up the dataset. The repertoires were made available in a free public database intended to serve as a resource for research on the immune response to SARS-CoV-2. The samples were drawn from two sources: the first 160 participants of the ongoing ImmuneRACE study, and fewer than 1,500 subjects contributed by 6 global collaborators. Sample metadata almost always included a de-identified subject ID, COVID-19 status, age in years and sex. Where available, HLA class I and class II types were taken from metadata supplied by the sample provider and were not determined by assay-based typing. The paper's findings and limits, for the study overall: Clinical and demographic metadata were provided uncurated, with the amount varying by source and participant.

About this clone: Its antigen is still unknown. The sample holds no much larger clone one base away, and base qualities are not on file.

The immunoSEQ Assay, a bias-controlled multiplex PCR, was used to amplify TCRbeta CDR3 regions from genomic DNA. The authors' analysis ran thus. Nucleated cell counts per sample were estimated from amplification of reference gene primers within the assay. To quantify the absolute abundance of each unique TCRbeta CDR3 rearrangement, sequence reads were collapsed and filtered. For each sample, productive Simpson clonality was calculated by taking the square root of Simpson's diversity index across productive rearrangements. TCRdb obtained this table from immuneACCESS and retained in-frame rearrangements with V and J assigned. These tables miss some clones; where compared with another copy, unresolved V genes account for less than half of the shortfall, and the remainder is unexplained. Clonal size and the V and J genes are those of that table, whereas D and trimming came from the DNA. Present in this sample are about 60,000 clones, approximately 77% of which were seen just once. 25% to 40% of the sample is held by the ten biggest clonotypes.

Its CDR3 holds 14 amino acids, cysteine through phenylalanine. Just the 42-base CDR3 DNA is kept, in frame starting at base 1. Between the V and J ends, shortened by 3 bases and 2 bases respectively, the junction contains 13 bases. Looking up the germline V gene (reference sequence) yields CDR1 GTSNPN and CDR2 SVGIG. Each collaborating institution followed its own protocols to collect whole blood in K2EDTA tubes. For TCRbeta analysis, collaborator samples were shipped as frozen whole blood, as isolated PBMCs, or as DNA extracted from either sample type. Recombination connected TRBV30 to TRBJ1-2, with an unclear D gene assignment. This clonotype was obtained from a human donor in a cohort sampled during active COVID-19. Source material: peripheral blood. The CDR3: CAWSPERGNYGYTF. The nucleotides are TGTGCCTGGAGCCCTGAGCGAGGAAACTATGGCTACACCTTC.